One sample yielded the 22 T cell receptor beta chains listed below, sequenced in a study of blood T cell repertoires in COVID-19. Here immunoSEQ multiplex PCR was the method, and the copy in TCRdb shows in-frame clones only, minus some. The sample includes 200,000 or so clones, 88% of them seen just once. Input material: PBMCs or T cells enriched from blood (not recorded which). The source of these receptors is a woman in her 30s who had recovered from COVID-19.

The chain joins TRBV10-3 to TRBJ1-1; the match to TRBD1 covers 7 bases. This CDR3 has 13 residues. V shed 10 bases, J shed 6 bases, and the junction held 11 bases outside the gene matches. Germline V lookup: CDR1 ENHRY, CDR2 SYGVKD. The CDR3 here is CATEMETGSEAFF. DNA for the CDR3: TGTGCCACGGAGATGGAGACAGGGTCTGAAGCTTTCTTT.

J is TRBJ1-1 and V is TRBV2; 9 nucleotides align to TRBD1. V dropped 4 bases and J dropped 3; count of bases not matched to a gene: 3. The V gene's germline CDR1 is SNHLY and CDR2 FYNNEI. The CDR3 is 14 residues long. As DNA, the CDR3 is TGTGCCAGCAGTGCCAACAGGGGGCACACTGAAGCTTTCTTT. Protein product: CASSANRGHTEAFF.

The V call is TRBV27, the J call TRBJ2-5; 7 bases fit TRBD1. This CDR3 comprises 15 residues. CDR1 is MNHEY, CDR2 SMNVEV, per germline (reference sequence). After removal of 1 base from V and 4 bases from J, the junction contained 6 bases not matched to a gene. The CDR3 DNA reads TGTGCCAGCAGTTTATTCGGACAGGCGGGAGAGACCCAGTACTTC. Encoded protein: CASSLFGQAGETQYF.

This chain uses TRBV6-2 or TRBV6-3 with TRBJ1-1, with D hard to call. The CDR3 loop spans 12 amino acids. Germline V lookup: CDR1 MNHEY, CDR2 SVGEGT. Trimming stripped 6 bases from V and 5 bases from J, with 10 bases between. Here the CDR3 reads CASSPDWTEAFF. The CDR3 DNA is TGTGCCAGCAGCCCGGACTGGACTGAAGCTTTCTTT.

This sequence joins TRBV6-2 or TRBV6-3 and TRBJ1-2, with D tentatively TRBD1 (6 bases). The CDR3 length is 14 residues. The germline V gene has CDR1 MNHEY and CDR2 SVGEGT. Trimming took off 4 bases at V and 3 bases at J, with 12 bases between the two ends. CDR3 sequence reads: CASSSLTGYYGYTF. In DNA form, the CDR3 reads TGTGCCAGCAGTTCCCTGACAGGTTACTATGGCTACACCTTC.

The V gene is TRBV7-9, the J gene TRBJ1-2; 11 bases are shared with TRBD1. J lost 4 bases, V lost 6 bases, and 10 bases had no gene match. The CDR3 contains 16 residues. Germline assignment: CDR1 SEHNR and CDR2 FQNEAQ (reference sequence). For the CDR3, the DNA is TGTGCCAGCAGGACCGGGACAGGGGGAAGGAGCTATGGCTACACCTTC. Translating gives CASRTGTGGRSYGYTF.

The chain is built from TRBV5-6 and TRBJ1-2; D perhaps matches TRBD1 (5 bases). V was clipped by 7 bases and J by 5 bases, with 12 bases between them. This CDR3 has 12 residues. Germline CDR1 is SGHDT and CDR2 is YYEEEE. CDR3 region: CASGGGAYGYTF. In DNA, the CDR3 is TGTGCCAGCGGCGGCGGGGCTTATGGCTACACCTTC.

The rearrangement joins TRBV5-1 to TRBJ2-1; TRBD2 agrees at 11 bases. J lost 5 bases, V lost 2 bases, and 15 bases had no gene match. The CDR3 covers 19 residues. Germline assignment: CDR1 SGHRS and CDR2 YFSETQ. The CDR3 sequence is CASSFNTAVLAGAHNEQFF. The DNA for the CDR3 is TGCGCCAGCAGCTTTAACACTGCGGTACTAGCGGGGGCCCACAATGAGCAGTTCTTC.

The V gene is TRBV5-4, the J gene TRBJ2-7; TRBD1 agrees at 10 bases. This CDR3 comprises 12 residues. Germline lookup yields CDR1 SGHNT and CDR2 YYREEE (reference sequence). The V and J ends lost 4 bases and 7 bases, in that order; junction bases with no gene match: 2. The CDR3 loop reads CASSRTGGEQYF. CDR3 DNA: TGTGCCAGCAGCCGGACAGGGGGGGAGCAGTACTTC.

CDR3: CASSYGGASTDTQYF. The CDR3 DNA sequence: TGTGCCAGCAGTTACGGGGGCGCGAGCACAGATACGCAGTATTTT. The J gene is TRBJ2-3, the V gene TRBV6-5; D perhaps matches TRBD1 (6 bases). The germline V gene has CDR1 MNHEY and CDR2 SVGAGI. The V gene lost 2 bases and the J gene lost 0 bases, with 9 bases spanning the gap. This CDR3 contains 15 residues.

The chain links TRBV6-5 to TRBJ1-5; D remains unclear. Looked up from germline, CDR1 is MNHEY and CDR2 is SVGAGI. V was trimmed by 8 bases and J by 2 bases, leaving 10 bases between them. There are 13 residues in the CDR3. The CDR3 coding sequence is TGTGCCAGCTCGGGTTCGGGCAATCAGCCCCAGCATTTT. Its translation is CASSGSGNQPQHF.

The chain employs TRBV5-1 and TRBJ1-1; 7 positions match TRBD1. The CDR3 covers 15 residues. In germline, CDR1 is SGHRS, CDR2 YFSETQ. J was trimmed by 4 bases and V by 2 bases; bases with no gene match: 8. The chain's CDR3 is CASSFGLTGSTEAFF. CDR3 coding DNA: TGCGCCAGCAGCTTCGGATTGACAGGGAGCACTGAAGCTTTCTTT.

This clone was found once. The chain has TRBV6-2 or TRBV6-3 and TRBJ1-2, with TRBD1 matching over 10 bases. CDR1 and CDR2 from the germline V gene are MNHEY and SVGEGT. CDR3 length: 15 residues. The V segment lost 6 bases and the J segment 3 bases; nucleotides outside the gene matches: 7. The CDR3 here is CASSGEDRGDYGYTF. In DNA, the CDR3 is TGTGCCAGCAGCGGGGAGGACAGGGGGGACTATGGCTACACCTTC.

The chain uses TRBV6-5 and TRBJ1-2; D possibly corresponds to TRBD1 (6 bases). This CDR3 has 13 amino acids. Germline V gene data show CDR1 as MNHEY and CDR2 as SVGAGI. With 2 bases removed from V and 6 bases from J, the gap between germline ends came to 10 bases. CDR3: CASSYPQGHGYTF. In nucleotides, the CDR3 is TGTGCCAGCAGTTACCCCCAGGGGCATGGCTACACCTTC.

The chain is built from TRBV4-3 and TRBJ2-7; a weak D match, TRBD1 (6 bases). The germline V gene has CDR1 LGHNA and CDR2 YSLEER. Trimming shortened V by 0 bases and J by 0 bases, and 9 bases separated the two germline ends. There are 15 residues in the CDR3. CDR3: CASSQDPDSSYEQYF. CDR3 bases: TGCGCCAGCAGCCAAGATCCGGACAGCTCCTACGAGCAGTACTTC.

The rearrangement uses TRBV3-1 (or the pseudogene TRBV3-2) and TRBJ2-1, with 8 nucleotides matching TRBD2. Per the germline V gene, CDR1 is LGHDT and CDR2 is YNNKEL (reference sequence). The ends lost 0 bases at V and 1 base at J; junction bases unmatched: 2. The CDR3 loop spans 16 amino acids. The CDR3 spells CASSQDKRGSYNEQFF. The CDR3 bases are TGTGCCAGCAGCCAAGATAAGCGGGGGTCCTACAATGAGCAGTTCTTC.

The rearrangement joins TRBV6-5 to TRBJ1-6; D is uncertain. Germline-derived CDR1 and CDR2 are MNHEY and SVGAGI. The CDR3 is 13 residues long. Deletions cut 8 bases from V and 9 bases from J, with 14 bases between. CDR3 amino acids: CASSTSSGSPLHF. DNA for the CDR3: TGTGCCAGCTCCACGTCTAGCGGTTCACCCCTCCACTTT.

The chain is built from TRBV9 and TRBJ1-1, with D possibly TRBD1 on 6 matching bases. CDR3 length equals 14 residues. Trimming pared 3 bases from V and 7 bases from J, leaving 16 bases between. CDR1 and CDR2 (germline): SGDLS, YYNGEE. The DNA for the CDR3 is TGTGCCAGCAGCGGGCGGCGGGGGCGGGGTGAAGCTTTCTTT. It codes for CASSGRRGRGEAFF. Based on the CDR3 plus reference TRBV9 and TRBJ1-1, the full variable domain is DSGVTQTPKHLITATGQRVTLRCSPRSGDLSVYWYQQSLDQGLQFLIQYYNGEERAKGNILERFSAQQFPDLHSELNLSSLELGDSALYFCASSGRRGRGEAFFGQGTRLTVV.

The rearrangement joins TRBV7-9 to TRBJ1-6; 7 bases align to TRBD1. CDR1 and CDR2 from the germline V gene are SEHNR and FQNEAQ (reference sequence). The CDR3 has 18 amino acids. The J segment lost 1 base and the V segment lost 4 bases, leaving 10 bases of the junction unmatched. CDR3 bases: TGTGCCAGCAGCTCGACCACAGGGGAAGAGTCCTATAATTCACCCCTCCACTTT. It translates to CASSSTTGEESYNSPLHF.

The V call is TRBV4-3, the J call TRBJ1-1; TRBD1 aligns across 7 bases. The CDR3 is 15 residues long. Germline CDR1 and CDR2: LGHNA and YSLEER. V shed 6 bases, J shed 5 bases, and the junction held 12 bases outside the gene matches. The CDR3 protein is CASRTGTSPETEAFF. CDR3 nucleotide sequence: TGCGCCAGCAGGACAGGGACGTCGCCGGAGACTGAAGCTTTCTTT.

This clone was recorded only once. Other DNA sequences within the sample encode an identical CDR3. V gene TRBV4-1 combines with J gene TRBJ2-3; TRBD2 aligns across 11 bases. Per the germline V gene, CDR1 is MGHRA and CDR2 is YSYEKL. V dropped 3 bases and J dropped 6; count of bases not matched to a gene: 8. CDR3 size: 16 residues. The CDR3 DNA follows: TGCGCCAGCAGCCATGGGCTAGCGGGGGGTGGGGATACGCAGTATTTT. Its protein is CASSHGLAGGGDTQYF.

The chain links TRBV7-3 to TRBJ2-7, with D maybe TRBD2 (7 bases). The length of the CDR3 is 15 residues. Germline assignment: CDR1 SGHTA and CDR2 FQGTGA. Deletions cut 5 bases from V and 4 bases from J, with 18 bases between. CDR3 amino acids: CASSPEGGGGYEQYF. CDR3 nucleotides: TGTGCCAGCAGCCCAGAGGGCGGGGGCGGGTACGAGCAGTACTTC. Full variable domain (rest looked up from reference TRBV7-3 and TRBJ2-7): GAGVSQTPSNKVTEKGKYVELRCDPISGHTALYWYRQSLGQGPEFLIYFQGTGAADDSGLPNDRFFAVRPEGSVSTLKIQRTERGDSAVYLCASSPEGGGGYEQYFGPGTRLTVT.